Shown below are 22 T cell receptor beta chains from a single sample sequenced in a study of shared clonotypes between healthy human individuals. Some clones are missing from TCRdb's copy, which holds only in-frame ones; the method was immunoSEQ multiplex PCR. The sample carries roughly 300,000 clones, around four fifths recorded once. Source material: memory CD4+ T cells sorted from blood. Subset given: CD45RA-negative fraction. The receptors were sampled from a man aged 25-45 years in good health.

This chain uses TRBV19 with TRBJ2-3, with no clear D. The CDR3 length is 14 residues. Germline V gives CDR1 LNHDA, CDR2 SQIVND (reference sequence). The germline V and J ends were trimmed by 1 base and 4 bases, with 9 bases remaining between them. CDR3 amino acids: CASSIGLAADTQYF. In DNA, the CDR3 is TGTGCCAGTAGTATAGGCTTGGCGGCAGATACGCAGTATTTT. Using reference TRBV19 and TRBJ2-3 for the parts outside the CDR3, the full variable domain is DGGITQSPKYLFRKEGQNVTLSCEQNLNHDAMYWYRQDPGQGLRLIYYSQIVNDFQKGDIAEGYSVSREKKESFPLTVTSAQKNPTAFYLCASSIGLAADTQYFGPGTRLTVL.

This chain uses TRBV5-1 with TRBJ2-4; D remains unclear. The CDR3 is 14 residues long. Germline assignment: CDR1 SGHRS and CDR2 YFSETQ. Trimming shortened V by 4 bases and J by 5 bases, and 13 bases separated the two germline ends. CDR3 coding DNA: TGCGCCAGCAGCGACCGACAAGGCCAAAACATTCAGTACTTC. Translated, it gives CASSDRQGQNIQYF.

This clone occurred many times. V gene TRBV19 combines with J gene TRBJ2-1; no reliable D call. Trimming stripped 5 bases from V and 9 bases from J, with 20 bases between. Germline V lookup: CDR1 LNHDA, CDR2 SQIVND (reference sequence). CDR3 length: 15 amino acids. CDR3 sequence (DNA): TGTGCCAGTAGTCCCCAGACCCGTGGTCTCACTGAGCAGTTCTTC. This codes for CASSPQTRGLTEQFF.

V and J are TRBV5-1 and TRBJ2-1; possibly TRBD1 for D (6 bases). Germline CDR1 reads SGHRS; CDR2 reads YFSETQ. Trimming left V 2 bases short and J 2 bases short, with 11 bases between. The CDR3 is made up of 15 amino acids. DNA of the CDR3: TGCGCCAGCAGCTTCGGGGACACACCCTACAATGAGCAGTTCTTC. Encoded protein: CASSFGDTPYNEQFF.

The chain uses TRBV5-6 and TRBJ2-7, with a tentative D call TRBD1 (5 bases). The CDR3 length is 13 residues. The germline V gene encodes CDR1 SGHDT and CDR2 YYEEEE. The ends were cut back, 4 bases at V and 7 bases at J, with 15 bases in the middle. In DNA form, the CDR3 reads TGTGCCAGCAGCGGATGGCAGGGTTCTGAGCAGTACTTC. Translated: CASSGWQGSEQYF.

This clone showed up just a few times. The genes are TRBV28 and TRBJ1-5; no firm D call. Trimming took 6 bases from V and 1 from J, leaving 13 bases between them. Germline lookup yields CDR1 MDHEN and CDR2 SYDVKM. CDR3 length: 15 residues. The CDR3 DNA reads TGTGCCAGCAGGGTGGGGAGTCGGAGCAATCAGCCCCAGCATTTT. It specifies CASRVGSRSNQPQHF.

This clone turned up a few times. The chain uses TRBV2 and TRBJ1-5; unclear D gene. Germline V lookup: CDR1 SNHLY, CDR2 FYNNEI. The CDR3 loop spans 12 amino acids. The V end was cut by 5 bases, the J end by 6 bases, with 8 bases between. The CDR3 DNA reads as TGTGCCAGCAGTATGAGGGTTCAGCCCCAGCATTTT. Its protein product is CASSMRVQPQHF. The full variable domain, rest sourced from reference TRBV2 and TRBJ1-5, is EPEVTQTPSHQVTQMGQEVILRCVPISNHLYFYWYRQILGQKVEFLVSFYNNEISEKSEIFDDQFSVERPDGSNFTLKIRSTKLEDSAMYFCASSMRVQPQHFGDGTRLSIL.

Notes on this clone: Germline and junction disagree at one end, which may indicate a read error. The sample has other DNA sequences that encode this CDR3 too. This sequence joins TRBV5-1 and TRBJ2-2, with 9 bases that match TRBD2. This CDR3 is 15 amino acids long. CDR1 and CDR2 (germline): SGHRS, YFSETQ. As DNA, the CDR3 is TGCGCCAGCAGCTTGGCTAGCGGGAACACCGGGGAGTTGTTTTTT. Its translation: CASSLASGNTGELFF.

The rearrangement links TRBV19 to TRBJ2-1; the D is unclear. V was pared by 8 bases and J by 9 bases, with 14 bases between. CDR3 length: 12 amino acids. Germline V gene data show CDR1 as LNHDA and CDR2 as SQIVND (reference sequence). The CDR3 spells CASEGWWGEQFF. The CDR3 DNA reads as TGTGCCAGTGAAGGTTGGTGGGGTGAGCAGTTCTTC.

The V gene is TRBV4-1, the J gene TRBJ1-1, with 8 positions matching TRBD1. The CDR3 has 15 amino acids. V dropped 0 bases and J dropped 1; count of bases not matched to a gene: 1. CDR1 is MGHRA and CDR2 is YSYEKL in the germline V gene. CDR3 bases: TGCGCCAGCAGCCAAGAGGGGACAGGGAACACTGAAGCTTTCTTT. It encodes CASSQEGTGNTEAFF.

The gene calls are TRBV5-6 and TRBJ1-4; the match to TRBD1 covers 9 bases. The CDR3 sequence is 16 residues long. Germline V gene data show CDR1 as SGHDT and CDR2 as YYEEEE. J gave up 3 bases and V 3 bases, and 6 bases lay outside the gene matches. CDR3 sequence (DNA): TGTGCCAGCAGCTACAGGGGGCGTTGGGCTAATGAAAAACTGTTTTTT. Translation gives CASSYRGRWANEKLFF.

The CDR3 nucleotides read TGTGCCAGCAGCCCCCGGGACAGGGACCAAGAGACCCAGTACTTC. It is translated as CASSPRDRDQETQYF. The V gene is TRBV7-8, the J gene TRBJ2-5, with 9 bases identical to TRBD1. J was trimmed by 0 bases and V by 5 bases; bases with no gene match: 4. The CDR3 sequence is 15 residues long. In germline, CDR1 is SGHVS, CDR2 FQNEAQ.

This chain uses TRBV28 with TRBJ2-7, with 15 bases identical to TRBD2. CDR3 length equals 15 residues. V dropped 4 bases and J dropped 5; count of bases not matched to a gene: 3. Germline assignment: CDR1 MDHEN and CDR2 SYDVKM. The CDR3 protein is CASSSGLAGGDEQYF. The CDR3 DNA follows: TGTGCCAGCAGTTCCGGACTAGCGGGAGGGGACGAGCAGTACTTC.

This clone was seen many times. V usage is TRBV9 and J usage is TRBJ1-4, with D unresolved. CDR1 is SGDLS, CDR2 YYNGEE, per germline. The CDR3 contains 15 residues. V was trimmed by 3 bases and J by 7 bases, leaving 16 bases between them. This chain's CDR3 is CASSASQDSSEKLFF. CDR3 bases: TGTGCCAGCAGCGCGAGCCAGGATAGTTCTGAAAAACTGTTTTTT. The whole variable domain, remainder taken from reference TRBV9 and TRBJ1-4, is DSGVTQTPKHLITATGQRVTLRCSPRSGDLSVYWYQQSLDQGLQFLIQYYNGEERAKGNILERFSAQQFPDLHSELNLSSLELGDSALYFCASSASQDSSEKLFFGSGTQLSVL.

This clone appeared a single time. This rearrangement joins TRBV5-4 to TRBJ2-1; 12 bases map to TRBD2. This CDR3 is built from 16 residues. Germline assignment: CDR1 SGHNT and CDR2 YYREEE (reference sequence). J lost 6 bases, V lost 4 bases, and 8 bases had no gene match. In DNA form, the CDR3 reads TGTGCCAGCAGCCTTGACCTAGCGGGAGGGCCCAATGAGCAGTTCTTC. Translating gives CASSLDLAGGPNEQFF.

There are a few counts of this clone. The chain combines TRBV29-1 with TRBJ1-2; D might be TRBD1 (5 bases). The CDR3 length is 10 residues. Germline-derived CDR1 and CDR2 are SQVTM and ANQGSEA. Trimming pared 6 bases from V and 6 bases from J, leaving 8 bases between. CDR3 loop: CSVGGDGYTF. CDR3 DNA: TGCAGCGTAGGAGGGGATGGCTACACCTTC.

This clone was counted only a few times. V gene TRBV10-3 combines with J gene TRBJ2-2, with a weak D call TRBD1 (5 bases). The length of the CDR3 is 13 residues. V gave up 3 bases and J gave up 5 bases, with 7 bases separating them. Germline V lookup: CDR1 ENHRY, CDR2 SYGVKD. The CDR3 DNA sequence: TGTGCCATCAGTGACAGGGAAACCGGGGAGCTGTTTTTT. Amino acid sequence: CAISDRETGELFF.

The V and J genes are TRBV9 and TRBJ2-7; D is perhaps TRBD2 (5 bases). Looked up from germline, CDR1 is SGDLS and CDR2 is YYNGEE. V was cut by 4 bases and J by 0 bases, with 11 bases left in between. This CDR3 spans 14 amino acids. CDR3 protein: CASSPRTYSYEQYF. The CDR3 DNA reads TGTGCCAGCAGCCCCCGGACTTACTCCTACGAGCAGTACTTC.

The chain recombines TRBV19 with TRBJ2-2; TRBD1 might be the D (6 bases). V dropped 5 bases and J dropped 6 bases, with 10 bases sitting between them. The CDR3 is 13 amino acids. The germline CDR1 and CDR2 sequences are LNHDA and SQIVND (reference sequence). CDR3 protein: CASSRRQAGELFF. The CDR3 nucleotides read TGTGCCAGTAGTCGCCGACAGGCCGGGGAGCTGTTTTTT.

The CDR3 reads CASSPAGFYNEQFF. DNA for the CDR3: TGTGCCAGCAGCCCGGCGGGGTTCTACAATGAGCAGTTCTTC. This chain joins TRBV7-3 and TRBJ2-1, with D possibly matching TRBD2 (6 bases). The germline CDR1 and CDR2 sequences are SGHTA and FQGTGA. The CDR3 contains 14 residues. V lost 5 bases, J lost 3 bases, and 11 bases lay in between.

V usage is TRBV13 and J usage is TRBJ1-6; 10 bases are a match to TRBD1. This CDR3 contains 18 residues. V was pared by 4 bases and J by 6 bases, with 12 bases of the junction left unmatched. Germline CDR1 PRHDT, CDR2 FYEKMQ (reference sequence). CDR3 nucleotide sequence: TGTGCCAGCAGCTCCGGTAGCTGGACAGGGGGTTTTAATTCACCCCTCCACTTT. It is translated as CASSSGSWTGGFNSPLHF.

The sample holds a few counts of this clone. This sequence joins TRBV29-1 and TRBJ1-1, with 8 bases lining up with TRBD1. Germline CDR1 reads SQVTM; CDR2 reads ANQGSEA. The CDR3 contains 11 residues. Trimming cost V 5 bases and J 8 bases; bases outside gene matches: 4. For the CDR3, the DNA is TGCAGCGTTCACAGGACAGGGGAAGCTTTCTTT. This gives the protein CSVHRTGEAFF.